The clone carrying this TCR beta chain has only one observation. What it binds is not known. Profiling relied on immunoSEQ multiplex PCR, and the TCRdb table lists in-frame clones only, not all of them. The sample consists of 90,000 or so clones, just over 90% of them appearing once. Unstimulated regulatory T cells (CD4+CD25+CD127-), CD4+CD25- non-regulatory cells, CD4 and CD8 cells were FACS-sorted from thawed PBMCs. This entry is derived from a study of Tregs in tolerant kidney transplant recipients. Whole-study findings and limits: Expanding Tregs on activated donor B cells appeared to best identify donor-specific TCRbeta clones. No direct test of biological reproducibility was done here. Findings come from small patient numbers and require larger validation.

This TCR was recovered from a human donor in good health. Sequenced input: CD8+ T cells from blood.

CDR3 region: CASSPWGLGYTF. The CDR3 region has the DNA TGCGCCAGCAGCCCCTGGGGGCTTGGCTACACCTTC. The rearrangement links TRBV4-1 to TRBJ1-2; maybe TRBD1 (6 bases). Germline CDR1 MGHRA, CDR2 YSYEKL. The ends were cut back, 4 bases at V and 7 bases at J, with 10 bases in the middle. The CDR3 length is 12 residues.